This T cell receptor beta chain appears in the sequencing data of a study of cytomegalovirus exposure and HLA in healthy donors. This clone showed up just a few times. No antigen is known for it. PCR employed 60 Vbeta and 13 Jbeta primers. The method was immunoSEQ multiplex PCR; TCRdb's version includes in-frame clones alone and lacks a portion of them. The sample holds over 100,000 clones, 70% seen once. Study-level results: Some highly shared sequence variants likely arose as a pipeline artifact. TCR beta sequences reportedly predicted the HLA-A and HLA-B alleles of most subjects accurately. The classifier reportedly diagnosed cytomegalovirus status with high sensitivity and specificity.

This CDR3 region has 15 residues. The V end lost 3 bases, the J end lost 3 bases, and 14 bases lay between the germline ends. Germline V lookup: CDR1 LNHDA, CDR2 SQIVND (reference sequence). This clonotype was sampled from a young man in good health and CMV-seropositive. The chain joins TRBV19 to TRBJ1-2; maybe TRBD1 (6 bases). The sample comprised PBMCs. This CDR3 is CASSIRGGQDYGYTF. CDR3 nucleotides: TGTGCCAGTAGTATCCGGGGGGGCCAGGACTATGGCTACACCTTC. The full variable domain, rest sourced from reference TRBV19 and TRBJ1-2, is DGGITQSPKYLFRKEGQNVTLSCEQNLNHDAMYWYRQDPGQGLRLIYYSQIVNDFQKGDIAEGYSVSREKKESFPLTVTSAQKNPTAFYLCASSIRGGQDYGYTFGSGTRLTVV.